This T cell receptor beta chain stems from a study of metastatic and nonmetastatic thyroid tumors. Germline loops: CDR1 SGHTA, CDR2 FQGTGA. V was clipped by 2 bases and J by 0 bases, with 10 bases between them. The CDR3 is 16 amino acids. A few counts support this clone. TCRdb re-processed the PCR reads through MiXCR. The sample has 39,000 or so clones, 19% seen once. The entire patient cohort was treatment-naive prior to thyroid surgery. This sequence joins TRBV7-3 and TRBJ2-2; D possibly matches TRBD1 or TRBD2 (5 bases each). Sequenced input: blood. This clonotype was obtained from a female donor with papillary thyroid cancer or a benign thyroid nodule (not recorded which). Some clones in this sample may be carry-over from other donors' samples. The CDR3, as DNA: TGTGCCAGCAGCTTAGGGGGTCACGCGAACACCGGGGAGCTGTTTTTT. It specifies CASSLGGHANTGELFF.